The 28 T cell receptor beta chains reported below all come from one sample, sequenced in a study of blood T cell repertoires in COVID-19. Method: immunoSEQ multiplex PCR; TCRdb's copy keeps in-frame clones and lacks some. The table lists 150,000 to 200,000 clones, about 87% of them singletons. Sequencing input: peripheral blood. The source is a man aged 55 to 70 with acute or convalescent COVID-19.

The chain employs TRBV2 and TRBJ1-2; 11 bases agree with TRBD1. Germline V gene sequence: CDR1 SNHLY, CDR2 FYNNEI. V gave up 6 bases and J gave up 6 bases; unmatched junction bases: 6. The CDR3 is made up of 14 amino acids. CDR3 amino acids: CASRAGQGADGYTF. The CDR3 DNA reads TGTGCCAGCAGGGCCGGACAGGGGGCAGATGGCTACACCTTC.

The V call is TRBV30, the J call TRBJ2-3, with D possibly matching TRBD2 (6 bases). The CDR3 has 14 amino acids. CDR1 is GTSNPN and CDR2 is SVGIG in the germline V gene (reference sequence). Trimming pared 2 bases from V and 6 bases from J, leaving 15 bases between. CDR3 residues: CAWSQNGGGDTQYF. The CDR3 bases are TGTGCCTGGAGTCAGAACGGGGGTGGGGATACGCAGTATTTT.

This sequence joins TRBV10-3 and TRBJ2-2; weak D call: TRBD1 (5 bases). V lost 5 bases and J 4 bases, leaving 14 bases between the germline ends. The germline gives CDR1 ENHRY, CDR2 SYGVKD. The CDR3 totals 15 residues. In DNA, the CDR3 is TGTGCCATCAGTTCTTTGCAGGGTGGCACCGGGGAGCTGTTTTTT. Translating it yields CAISSLQGGTGELFF.

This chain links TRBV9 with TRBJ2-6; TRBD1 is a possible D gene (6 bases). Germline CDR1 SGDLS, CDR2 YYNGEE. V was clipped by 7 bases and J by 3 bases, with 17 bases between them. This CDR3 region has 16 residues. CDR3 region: CASGSFSGVGANVLTF. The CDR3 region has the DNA TGTGCCAGCGGGTCTTTTTCAGGGGTTGGGGCCAACGTCCTGACTTTC.

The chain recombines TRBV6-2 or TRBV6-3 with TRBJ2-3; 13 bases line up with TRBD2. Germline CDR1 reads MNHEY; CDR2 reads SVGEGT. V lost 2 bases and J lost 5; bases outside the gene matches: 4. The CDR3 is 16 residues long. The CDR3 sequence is CASSYTGLAGLDTQYF. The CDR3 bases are TGTGCCAGCAGTTACACGGGACTAGCGGGGTTAGATACGCAGTATTTT.

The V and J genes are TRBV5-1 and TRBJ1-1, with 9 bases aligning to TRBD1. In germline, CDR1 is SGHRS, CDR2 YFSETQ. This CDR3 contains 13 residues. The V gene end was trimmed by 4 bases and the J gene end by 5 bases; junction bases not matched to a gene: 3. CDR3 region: CASSIGQGTEAFF. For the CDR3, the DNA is TGCGCCAGCAGCATTGGACAGGGGACTGAAGCTTTCTTT.

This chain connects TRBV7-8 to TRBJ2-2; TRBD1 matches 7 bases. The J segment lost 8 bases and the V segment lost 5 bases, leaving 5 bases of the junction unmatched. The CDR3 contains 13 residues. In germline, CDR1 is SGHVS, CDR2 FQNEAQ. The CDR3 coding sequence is TGTGCCAGCAGCAAAGACAGGGTGGGGGAGCTGTTTTTT. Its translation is CASSKDRVGELFF.

CDR3 sequence: CASRRRDRETEAFF. The DNA of the CDR3 is TGTGCCAGTAGACGGAGGGACAGGGAGACTGAAGCTTTCTTT. The chain uses TRBV19 and TRBJ1-1; 9 bases are shared with TRBD1. Germline V lookup: CDR1 LNHDA, CDR2 SQIVND (reference sequence). The J segment lost 5 bases and the V segment lost 6 bases, leaving 7 bases of the junction unmatched. This CDR3 is built from 14 residues.

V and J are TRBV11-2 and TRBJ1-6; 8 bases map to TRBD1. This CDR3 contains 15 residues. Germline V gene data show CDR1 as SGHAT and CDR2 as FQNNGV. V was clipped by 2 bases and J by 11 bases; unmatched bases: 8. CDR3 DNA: TGTGCCAGCAGCTTAATGGACAGGGACGGGGCACCCCTCCACTTT. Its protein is CASSLMDRDGAPLHF.

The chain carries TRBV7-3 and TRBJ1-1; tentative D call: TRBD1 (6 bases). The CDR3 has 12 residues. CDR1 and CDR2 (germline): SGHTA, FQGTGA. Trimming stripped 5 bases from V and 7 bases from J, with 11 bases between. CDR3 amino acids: CASSPKGGEAFF. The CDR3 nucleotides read TGTGCCAGCAGCCCAAAAGGGGGTGAAGCTTTCTTT.

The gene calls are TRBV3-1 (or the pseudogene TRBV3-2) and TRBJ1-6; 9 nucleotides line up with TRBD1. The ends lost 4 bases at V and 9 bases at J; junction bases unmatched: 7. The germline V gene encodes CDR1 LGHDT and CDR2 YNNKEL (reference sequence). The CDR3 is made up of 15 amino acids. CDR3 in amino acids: CASSRMGQGPSPLHF. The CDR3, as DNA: TGTGCCAGCAGCCGTATGGGACAGGGTCCTTCACCCCTCCACTTT.

CDR3 in DNA: TGTGCCAGCTCACCAACCAGAACAGGACAGGGAAAAACTGAAGCTTTCTTT. Its translation: CASSPTRTGQGKTEAFF. The V call is TRBV18, the J call TRBJ1-1, with TRBD1 identical over 8 bases. With V trimmed by 2 bases and J by 5 bases, 13 bases remained unmatched. From germline, CDR1 is KGHSH and CDR2 LQKENI. This CDR3 contains 17 residues.

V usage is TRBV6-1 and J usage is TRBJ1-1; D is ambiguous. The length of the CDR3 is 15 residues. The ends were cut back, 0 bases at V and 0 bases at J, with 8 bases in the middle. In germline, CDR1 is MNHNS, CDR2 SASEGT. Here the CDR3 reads CASSEAYSLNTEAFF. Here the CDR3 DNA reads TGTGCCAGCAGTGAAGCGTACAGTCTGAACACTGAAGCTTTCTTT.

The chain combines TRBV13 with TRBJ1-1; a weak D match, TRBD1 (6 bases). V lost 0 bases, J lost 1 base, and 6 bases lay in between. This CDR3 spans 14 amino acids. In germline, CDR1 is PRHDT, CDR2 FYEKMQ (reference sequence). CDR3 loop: CASSLGGANTEAFF. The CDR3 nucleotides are TGTGCCAGCAGCTTAGGGGGGGCGAACACTGAAGCTTTCTTT. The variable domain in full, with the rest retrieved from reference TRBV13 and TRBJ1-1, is AAGVIQSPRHLIKEKRETATLKCYPIPRHDTVYWYQQGPGQDPQFLISFYEKMQSDKGSIPDRFSAQQFSDYHSELNMSSLELGDSALYFCASSLGGANTEAFFGQGTRLTVV.

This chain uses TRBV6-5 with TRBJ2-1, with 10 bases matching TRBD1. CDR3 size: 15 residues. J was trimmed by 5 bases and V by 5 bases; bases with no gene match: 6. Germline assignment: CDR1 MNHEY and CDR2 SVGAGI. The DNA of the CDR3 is TGTGCCAGCAGTATTGGGACAGGGGTAAACAATGAGCAGTTCTTC. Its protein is CASSIGTGVNNEQFF.

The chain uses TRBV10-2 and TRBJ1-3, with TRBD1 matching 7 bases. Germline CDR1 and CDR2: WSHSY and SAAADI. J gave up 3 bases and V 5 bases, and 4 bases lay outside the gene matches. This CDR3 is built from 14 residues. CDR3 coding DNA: TGCGCCAGCAGTCTCAGGACAGGTGGAAACACCATATATTTT. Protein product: CASSLRTGGNTIYF.

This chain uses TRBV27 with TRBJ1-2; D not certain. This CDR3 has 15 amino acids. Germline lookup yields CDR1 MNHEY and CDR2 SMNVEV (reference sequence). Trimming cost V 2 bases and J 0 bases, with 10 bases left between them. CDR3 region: CASSLRSGANYGYTF. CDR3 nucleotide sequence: TGTGCCAGCAGTTTAAGATCGGGAGCTAACTATGGCTACACCTTC.

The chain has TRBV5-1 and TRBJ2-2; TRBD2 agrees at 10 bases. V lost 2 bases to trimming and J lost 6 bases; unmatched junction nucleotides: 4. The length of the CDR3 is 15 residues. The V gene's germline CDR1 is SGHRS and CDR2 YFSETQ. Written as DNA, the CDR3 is TGCGCCAGCAGCTTAGCGGGGGGGCCGGCCGGGGAGCTGTTTTTT. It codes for CASSLAGGPAGELFF.

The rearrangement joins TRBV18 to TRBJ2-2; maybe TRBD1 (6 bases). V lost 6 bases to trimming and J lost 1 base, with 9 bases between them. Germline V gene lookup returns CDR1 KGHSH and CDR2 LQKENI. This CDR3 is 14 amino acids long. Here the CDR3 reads CASSKGQNTGELFF. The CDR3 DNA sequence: TGTGCCAGCTCTAAGGGACAGAACACCGGGGAGCTGTTTTTT.

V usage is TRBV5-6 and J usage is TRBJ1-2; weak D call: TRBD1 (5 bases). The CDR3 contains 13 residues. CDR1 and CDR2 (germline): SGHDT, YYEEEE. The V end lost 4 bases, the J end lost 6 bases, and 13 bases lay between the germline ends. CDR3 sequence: CASSQRGFHGYTF. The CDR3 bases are TGTGCCAGCAGCCAGCGGGGGTTTCATGGCTACACCTTC.

The CDR3 DNA sequence: TGTGCCAGTAGTATCGTACAGAATCAGCCCCAGCATTTT. Translated, it gives CASSIVQNQPQHF. This chain connects TRBV19 to TRBJ1-5; D is ambiguous. The CDR3 consists of 13 residues. Germline V CDR1 and CDR2: LNHDA, SQIVND (reference sequence). The V end lost 3 bases, the J end lost 4 bases, and 7 bases lay between the germline ends.

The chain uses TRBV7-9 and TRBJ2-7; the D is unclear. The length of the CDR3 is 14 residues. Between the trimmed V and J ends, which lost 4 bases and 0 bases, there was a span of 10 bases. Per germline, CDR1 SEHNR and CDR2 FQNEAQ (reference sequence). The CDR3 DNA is TGTGCCAGCAGCTCCTCAGGAAACTCCTACGAGCAGTACGTC. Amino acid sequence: CASSSSGNSYEQYV.

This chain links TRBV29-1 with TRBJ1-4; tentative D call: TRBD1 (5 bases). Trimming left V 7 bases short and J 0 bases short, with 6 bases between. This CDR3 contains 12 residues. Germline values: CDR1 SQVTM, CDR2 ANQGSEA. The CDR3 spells CSARATNEKLFF. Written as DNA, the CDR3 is TGCAGCGCCAGGGCAACTAATGAAAAACTGTTTTTT.

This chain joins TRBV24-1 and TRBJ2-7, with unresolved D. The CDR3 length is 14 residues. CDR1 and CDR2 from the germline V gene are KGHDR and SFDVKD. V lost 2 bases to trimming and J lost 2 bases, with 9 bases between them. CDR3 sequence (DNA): TGTGCCACCAGTGATTGGGCAGACCCCTACGAGCAGTACTTC. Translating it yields CATSDWADPYEQYF.

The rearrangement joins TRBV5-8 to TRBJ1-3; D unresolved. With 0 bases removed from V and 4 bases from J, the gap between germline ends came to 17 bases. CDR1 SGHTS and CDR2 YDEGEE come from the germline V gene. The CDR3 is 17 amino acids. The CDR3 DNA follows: TGTGCCAGCAGCTTGGTGAGAAGATCGTTCATGGGAAACACCATATATTTT. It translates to CASSLVRRSFMGNTIYF.

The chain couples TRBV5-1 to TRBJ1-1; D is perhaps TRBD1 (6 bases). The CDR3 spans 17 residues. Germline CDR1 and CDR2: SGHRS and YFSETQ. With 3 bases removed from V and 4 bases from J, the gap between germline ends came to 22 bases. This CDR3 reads CASSSQGREISTTEAFF. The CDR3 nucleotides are TGCGCCAGCAGCTCACAGGGAAGGGAAATAAGTACCACTGAAGCTTTCTTT.

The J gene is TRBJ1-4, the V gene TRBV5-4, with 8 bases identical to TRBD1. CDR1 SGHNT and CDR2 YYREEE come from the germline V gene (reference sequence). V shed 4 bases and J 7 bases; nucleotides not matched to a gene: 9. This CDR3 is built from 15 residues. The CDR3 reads CASSEKDRAGEKLFF. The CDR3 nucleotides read TGTGCCAGCAGCGAAAAGGACAGGGCGGGTGAAAAACTGTTTTTT.

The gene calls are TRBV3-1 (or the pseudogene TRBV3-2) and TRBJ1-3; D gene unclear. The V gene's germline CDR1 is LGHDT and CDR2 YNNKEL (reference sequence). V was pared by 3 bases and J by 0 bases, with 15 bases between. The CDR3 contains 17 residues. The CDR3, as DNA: TGTGCCAGCAGCCACAACTCCGGGGAAAGCTCTGGAAACACCATATATTTT. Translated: CASSHNSGESSGNTIYF.